The rows below give T cell receptor beta chains drawn from one sample of a study of patients and donors after allogeneic stem cell transplantation. TCRdb reprocessed the RT-PCR reads via MiXCR and lists one record per CDR3 protein. Of about 89,000 distinct CDR3 sequences listed, about 44% are singletons. The sample consisted of blood, either unsorted or a sorted T cell fraction (not recorded which). The receptors derive from a human donor who was either an allogeneic HSCT recipient or a stem cell or donor lymphocyte infusion donor (not recorded which). It is not recorded whose cells these are; they may come from a transplant donor. Both conserved end residues are part of each CDR3. Fields, in order: clone size, D gene, V gene, J gene, CDR3 DNA, CDR3 protein. A D gene is named only where the DNA matches it firmly. Clone size is not always given. Where it is, it says once, few, many or a class for expanded clones.

size: -
D: TRBD2
V: TRBV10-3
J: TRBJ2-7
DNA: TGTGCCATCAGGACTCAATTATCTAGCGGGACAACTACGGAGCAGTACTTC
CDR3: CAIRTQLSSGTTTEQYF

size: few
D: -
V: TRBV9
J: TRBJ1-6
DNA: TGTGCCAGCCGCGACAAAGGAGGGAATTCACCCCTCCACTTT
CDR3: CASRDKGGNSPLHF

size: -
D: -
V: TRBV29-1
J: TRBJ1-2
DNA: TGCAGCGTTTTACAACCCGGTTTTGATGGCTACACCTTC
CDR3: CSVLQPGFDGYTF

size: -
D: TRBD1
V: TRBV2
J: TRBJ1-6
DNA: TGTGCCAGCAGTAAAGGGGGACAGTATAATTCACCCCTCCACTTT
CDR3: CASSKGGQYNSPLHF

size: -
D: -
V: TRBV20-1
J: TRBJ1-2
DNA: TGCAGTGCTACCCTCGGGCAGGGTGAGAATGGCTACACCTTC
CDR3: CSATLGQGENGYTF

size: -
D: -
V: TRBV27
J: TRBJ1-6
DNA: TGTGCCAGCAGTTCTAAAAGGGGGAATCGATCACCCCTCCACTTT
CDR3: CASSSKRGNRSPLHF

size: few
D: -
V: TRBV6-1
J: TRBJ1-1
DNA: TGTGCCAGCAGTGAACAGACAGGAAGGACTGAAGCTTTCTTT
CDR3: CASSEQTGRTEAFF

size: -
D: -
V: TRBV27
J: TRBJ1-5
DNA: TGTGCCAGCAGCCAAGAGTGGGCAGGGAAGGGTCTGCCCCAGCATTTT
CDR3: CASSQEWAGKGLPQHF

size: -
D: -
V: TRBV5-1
J: TRBJ2-4
DNA: TGCGCCAGCAGCTTAGACCCCGTAAGCGGGAACATTCAGTACTTC
CDR3: CASSLDPVSGNIQYF

size: -
D: -
V: TRBV9
J: TRBJ2-7
DNA: TGTGCCAGCAGCCCACACATGAGCTCCTACGAGCAGTACTTC
CDR3: CASSPHMSSYEQYF